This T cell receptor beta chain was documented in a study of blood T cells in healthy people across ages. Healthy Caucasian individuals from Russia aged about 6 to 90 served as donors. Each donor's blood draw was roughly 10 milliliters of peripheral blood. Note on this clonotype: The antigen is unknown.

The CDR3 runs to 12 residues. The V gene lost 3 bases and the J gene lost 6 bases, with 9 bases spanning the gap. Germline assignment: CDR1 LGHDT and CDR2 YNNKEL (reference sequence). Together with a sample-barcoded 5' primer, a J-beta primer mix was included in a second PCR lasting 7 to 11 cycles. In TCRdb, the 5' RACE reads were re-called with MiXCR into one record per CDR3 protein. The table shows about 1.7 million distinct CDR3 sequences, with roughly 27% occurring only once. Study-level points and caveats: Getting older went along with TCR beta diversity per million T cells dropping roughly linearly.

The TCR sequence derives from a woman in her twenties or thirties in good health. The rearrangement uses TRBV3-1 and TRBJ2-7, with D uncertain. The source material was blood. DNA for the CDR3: TGTGCCAGCAGCCAGTCCCATCGCGAGCAGTACTTC. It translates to CASSQSHREQYF.